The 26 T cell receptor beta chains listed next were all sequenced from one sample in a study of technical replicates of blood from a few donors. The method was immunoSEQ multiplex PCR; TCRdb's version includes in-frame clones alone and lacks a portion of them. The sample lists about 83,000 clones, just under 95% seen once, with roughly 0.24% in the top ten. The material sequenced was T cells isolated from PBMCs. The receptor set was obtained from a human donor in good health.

The DNA for the CDR3 is TGTGCCTGGAGACGGACAGGGAGATCCAACTATGGCTACACCTTC. Protein: CAWRRTGRSNYGYTF. The chain uses TRBV30 and TRBJ1-2, with 8 bases aligning to TRBD1. The CDR3 has 15 amino acids. CDR1 GTSNPN and CDR2 SVGIG come from the germline V gene (reference sequence). The junction had 8 bases not matched to a gene; V was cut back by 3 bases and J by 2 bases.

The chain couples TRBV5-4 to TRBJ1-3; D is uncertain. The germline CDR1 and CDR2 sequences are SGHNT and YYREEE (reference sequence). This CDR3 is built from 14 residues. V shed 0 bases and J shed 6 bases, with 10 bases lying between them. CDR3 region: CASSLDWSENTIYF. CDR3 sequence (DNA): TGTGCCAGCAGCTTGGACTGGAGTGAAAACACCATATATTTT.

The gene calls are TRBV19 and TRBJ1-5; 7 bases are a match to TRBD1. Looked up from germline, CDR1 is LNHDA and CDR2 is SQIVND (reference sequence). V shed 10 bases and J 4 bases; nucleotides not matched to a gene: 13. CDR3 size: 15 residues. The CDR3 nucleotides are TGTGCCACTACACAGGGGACTCTCAGGAATCAGCCCCAGCATTTT. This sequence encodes CATTQGTLRNQPQHF.

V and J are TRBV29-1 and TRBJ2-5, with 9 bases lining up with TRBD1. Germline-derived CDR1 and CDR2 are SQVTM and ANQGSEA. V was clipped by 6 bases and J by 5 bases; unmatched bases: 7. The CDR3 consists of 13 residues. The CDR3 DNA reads TGCAGCGTAAAACAGGGGGCGTCGGAGACCCAGTACTTC. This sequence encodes CSVKQGASETQYF.

The CDR3 region is CASSYQDPGQGVKLFF. The DNA for the CDR3 is TGTGCCAGCAGTTACCAAGACCCGGGACAGGGAGTAAAACTGTTTTTT. The rearrangement links TRBV6-5 to TRBJ1-4, with TRBD1 matching over 9 bases. V lost 2 bases and J lost 10; bases outside the gene matches: 11. CDR3 length: 16 residues. Germline V gene sequence: CDR1 MNHEY, CDR2 SVGAGI.

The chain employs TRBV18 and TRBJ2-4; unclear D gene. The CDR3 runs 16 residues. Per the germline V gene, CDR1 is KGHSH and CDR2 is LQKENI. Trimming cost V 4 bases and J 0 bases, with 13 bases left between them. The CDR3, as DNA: TGTGCCAGCTCACTGAACGAAGCTCTAGCCAAAAACATTCAGTACTTC. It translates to CASSLNEALAKNIQYF.

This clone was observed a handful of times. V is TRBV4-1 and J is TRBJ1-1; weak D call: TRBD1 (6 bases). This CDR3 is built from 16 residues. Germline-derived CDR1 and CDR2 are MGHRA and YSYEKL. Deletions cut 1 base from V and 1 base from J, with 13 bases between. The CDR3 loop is CASSQGEGQKNTEAFF. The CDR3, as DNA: TGCGCCAGCAGCCAAGGGGAGGGACAAAAGAACACTGAAGCTTTCTTT.

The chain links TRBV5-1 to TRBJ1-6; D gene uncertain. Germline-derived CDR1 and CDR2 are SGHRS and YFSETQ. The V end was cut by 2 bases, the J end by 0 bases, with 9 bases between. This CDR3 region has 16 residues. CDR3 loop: CASSFSESSYNSPLHF. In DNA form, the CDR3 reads TGCGCCAGCAGCTTTTCAGAAAGCTCCTATAATTCACCCCTCCACTTT.

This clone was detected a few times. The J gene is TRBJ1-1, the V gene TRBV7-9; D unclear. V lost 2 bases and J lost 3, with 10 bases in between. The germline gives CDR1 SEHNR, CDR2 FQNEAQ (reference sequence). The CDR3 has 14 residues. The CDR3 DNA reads TGTGCCAGCAGCTTATTCACTGCTCACACTGAAGCTTTCTTT. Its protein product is CASSLFTAHTEAFF.

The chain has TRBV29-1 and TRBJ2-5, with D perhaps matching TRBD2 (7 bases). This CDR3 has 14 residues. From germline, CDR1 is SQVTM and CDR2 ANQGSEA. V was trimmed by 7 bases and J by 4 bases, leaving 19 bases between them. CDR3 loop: CSGRKGGGGETQYF. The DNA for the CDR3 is TGCAGCGGACGTAAAGGGGGGGGCGGAGAGACCCAGTACTTC.

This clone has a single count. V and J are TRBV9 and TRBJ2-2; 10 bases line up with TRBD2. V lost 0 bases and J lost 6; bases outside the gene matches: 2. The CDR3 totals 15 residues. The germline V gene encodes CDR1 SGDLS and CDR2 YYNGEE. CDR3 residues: CASSVERGGPGELFF. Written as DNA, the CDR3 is TGTGCCAGCAGCGTAGAGCGGGGGGGCCCCGGGGAGCTGTTTTTT.

In nucleotides, the CDR3 is TGTGCCAGCAGCAAAGGGGGGGACGCCCCCCACAATGAGCAGTTCTTC. Amino acids: CASSKGGDAPHNEQFF. V and J are TRBV21-1 and TRBJ2-1; TRBD2 is taken as the D call from the table, unchecked against the DNA. TRBV21-1 is shown as a pseudogene. This CDR3 has 16 amino acids.

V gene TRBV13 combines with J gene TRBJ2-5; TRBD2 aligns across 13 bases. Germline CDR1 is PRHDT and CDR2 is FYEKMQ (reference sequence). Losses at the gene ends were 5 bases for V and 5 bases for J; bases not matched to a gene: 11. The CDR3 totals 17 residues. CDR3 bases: TGTGCCAGCAGCCTCCCCCCACTAGCGGGAGGGGGGGAGACCCAGTACTTC. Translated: CASSLPPLAGGGETQYF.

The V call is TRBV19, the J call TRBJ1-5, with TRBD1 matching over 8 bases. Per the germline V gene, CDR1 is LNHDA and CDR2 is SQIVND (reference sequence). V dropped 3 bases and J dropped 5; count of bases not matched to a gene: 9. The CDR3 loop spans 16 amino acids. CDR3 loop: CASSIWGTGLDQPQHF. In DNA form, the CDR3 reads TGTGCCAGTAGTATCTGGGGGACAGGTTTGGATCAGCCCCAGCATTTT. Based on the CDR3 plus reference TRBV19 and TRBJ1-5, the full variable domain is DGGITQSPKYLFRKEGQNVTLSCEQNLNHDAMYWYRQDPGQGLRLIYYSQIVNDFQKGDIAEGYSVSREKKESFPLTVTSAQKNPTAFYLCASSIWGTGLDQPQHFGDGTRLSIL.

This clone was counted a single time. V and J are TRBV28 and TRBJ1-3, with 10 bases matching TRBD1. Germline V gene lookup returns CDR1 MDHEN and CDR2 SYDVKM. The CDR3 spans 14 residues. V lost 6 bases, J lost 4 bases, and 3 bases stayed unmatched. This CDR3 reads CASRGQGNGNTIYF. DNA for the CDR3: TGTGCCAGCAGGGGACAGGGGAACGGAAACACCATATATTTT.

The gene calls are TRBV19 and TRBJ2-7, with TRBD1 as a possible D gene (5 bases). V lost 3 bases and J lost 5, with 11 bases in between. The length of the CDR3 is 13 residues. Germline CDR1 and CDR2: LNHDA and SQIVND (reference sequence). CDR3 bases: TGTGCCAGTAGTATCGCAGGGAACCACGAGCAGTACTTC. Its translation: CASSIAGNHEQYF.

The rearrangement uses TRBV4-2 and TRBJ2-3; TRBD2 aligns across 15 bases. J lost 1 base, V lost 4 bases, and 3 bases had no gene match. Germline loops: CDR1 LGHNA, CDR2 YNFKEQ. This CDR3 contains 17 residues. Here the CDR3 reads CASSLGLAGGGTDTQYF. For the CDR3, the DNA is TGTGCCAGCAGCCTGGGACTAGCGGGAGGCGGCACAGATACGCAGTATTTT.

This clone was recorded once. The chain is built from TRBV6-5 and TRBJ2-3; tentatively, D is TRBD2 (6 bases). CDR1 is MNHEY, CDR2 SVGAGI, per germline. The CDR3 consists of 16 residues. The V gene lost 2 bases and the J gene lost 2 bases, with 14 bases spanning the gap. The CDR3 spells CASSYVAGRNTDTQYF. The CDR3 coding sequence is TGTGCCAGCAGTTACGTTGCGGGGAGGAACACAGATACGCAGTATTTT.

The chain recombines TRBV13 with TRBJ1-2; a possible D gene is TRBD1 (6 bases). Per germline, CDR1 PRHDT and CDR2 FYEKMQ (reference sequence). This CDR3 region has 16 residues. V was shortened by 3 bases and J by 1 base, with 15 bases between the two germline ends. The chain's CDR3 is CASSFRQVLDNYGYTF. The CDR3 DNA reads TGTGCCAGCAGCTTTCGACAGGTATTGGATAACTATGGCTACACCTTC.

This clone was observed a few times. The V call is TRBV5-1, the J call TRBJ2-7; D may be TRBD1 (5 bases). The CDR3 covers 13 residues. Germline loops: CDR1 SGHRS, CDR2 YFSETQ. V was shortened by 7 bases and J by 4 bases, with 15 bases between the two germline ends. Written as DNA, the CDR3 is TGCGCCAGCTCCAGGGCGGAAATGTACGAGCAGTACTTC. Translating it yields CASSRAEMYEQYF.

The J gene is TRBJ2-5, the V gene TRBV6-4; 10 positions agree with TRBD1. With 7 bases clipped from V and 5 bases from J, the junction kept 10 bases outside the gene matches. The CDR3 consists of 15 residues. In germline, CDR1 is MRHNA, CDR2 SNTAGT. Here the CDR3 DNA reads TGTGCCAGCATATGCGACAGGGGGCTTTTTGAGACCCAGTACTTC. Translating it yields CASICDRGLFETQYF.

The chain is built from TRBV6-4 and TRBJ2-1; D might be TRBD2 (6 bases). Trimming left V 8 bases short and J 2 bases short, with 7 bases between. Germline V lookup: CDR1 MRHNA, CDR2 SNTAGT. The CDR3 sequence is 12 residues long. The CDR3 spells CASSGAYNEQFF. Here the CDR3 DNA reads TGTGCCAGCTCGGGGGCCTACAATGAGCAGTTCTTC.

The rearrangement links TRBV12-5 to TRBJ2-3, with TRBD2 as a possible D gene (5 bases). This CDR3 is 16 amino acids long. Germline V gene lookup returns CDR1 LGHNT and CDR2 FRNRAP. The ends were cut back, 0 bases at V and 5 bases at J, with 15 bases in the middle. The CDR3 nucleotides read TGTGCTAGTGGTTTGGTGGTGACGGGGTTTAGAGATACGCAGTATTTT. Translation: CASGLVVTGFRDTQYF.

The CDR3: CASSLGPGQGANEQYF. The DNA for the CDR3 is TGCGCCAGCAGCTTGGGGCCGGGACAGGGGGCAAACGAGCAGTACTTC. This sequence joins TRBV5-1 and TRBJ2-7; 12 bases are shared with TRBD1. V lost 0 bases, J lost 5 bases, and 6 bases stayed unmatched. Germline CDR1 reads SGHRS; CDR2 reads YFSETQ. This CDR3 comprises 16 residues.

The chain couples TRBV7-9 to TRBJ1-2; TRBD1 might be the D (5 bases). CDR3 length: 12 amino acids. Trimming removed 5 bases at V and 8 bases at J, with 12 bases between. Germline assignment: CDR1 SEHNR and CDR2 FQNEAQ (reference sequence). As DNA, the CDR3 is TGTGCCAGCAGCGAAACGGGGGACGGCTACACCTTC. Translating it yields CASSETGDGYTF.

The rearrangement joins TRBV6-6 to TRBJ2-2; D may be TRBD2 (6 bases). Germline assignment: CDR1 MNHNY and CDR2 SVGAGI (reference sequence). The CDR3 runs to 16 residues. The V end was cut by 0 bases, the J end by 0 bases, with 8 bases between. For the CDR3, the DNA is TGTGCCAGCAGTTACTCGGCGGGGACGAACACCGGGGAGCTGTTTTTT. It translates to CASSYSAGTNTGELFF.